This T cell receptor beta chain was observed in a study of siplizumab effects on memory and regulatory T cells. Study observations and caveats: Both greater diversity than memory cells and a major contribution to the alloresponse seemed to characterize naive T cells. Whether the proliferating Tregs (from siplizumab cultures) were suppressive was not confirmed.

Concerning this clone: Its antigen is unidentified.

Germline CDR1 is KGHSH and CDR2 is LQKENI. This CDR3 has 13 amino acids. V was clipped by 4 bases and J by 0 bases, with 6 bases between them. Produced via immunoSEQ multiplex PCR; TCRdb's table is partial and in-frame only. This table has around 100,000 clones, around 92% appearing once. The TCR comes from a human donor in good health. Sequencing was carried out using CD4+ T cells sorted from blood. The chain is built from TRBV18 and TRBJ1-1, with no clear D. The CDR3 region is CASSRLLNTEAFF. DNA of the CDR3: TGTGCCAGCTCACGCCTCCTGAACACTGAAGCTTTCTTT.